The clone carrying this T cell receptor (beta chain) was counted ten times or more. As yet, its antigen is unknown. This record comes from a study of lung T cells in sarcoidosis with Löfgren's syndrome. TCRdb re-analysed the reads in MiXCR, keeping a single row per CDR3 protein. The sample lists under 25,000 distinct CDR3 sequences, around 20% occurring once. The CDR3 is made up of 14 amino acids. CDR1 KGHDR and CDR2 SFDVKD come from the germline V gene. V was cut by 10 bases and J by 0 bases, with 14 bases left in between. Broader study findings: Shared TRAV12-1 and TRBV2 CDR3 motifs across Löfgren's syndrome patients reportedly suggested public CD4+ TCRs.

The genes are TRBV24-1 and TRBJ1-1; D possibly corresponds to TRBD1 (5 bases). This TCR derives from a human donor with sarcoidosis (Löfgren's syndrome or another form), or a control subject (not recorded which). The material sequenced was CD4+ T cells from bronchoalveolar lavage. The CDR3 loop reads CATQQDSMNTEAFF. The CDR3 DNA reads as TGTGCCACACAACAGGATAGTATGAACACTGAAGCTTTCTTT.